The 11 T cell receptor beta chains below come from one sample, sequenced in a study of blood T cells in healthy people across ages. A second PCR of 7 to 11 cycles used a sample-barcoded 5' primer and a J-beta primer mix. MiXCR, applied by TCRdb to the 5' RACE reads, yields one record per CDR3 protein. This table has more than 650,000 distinct CDR3 sequences, about a fifth appearing once. The material sequenced was blood. These TCRs come from a man in his sixties or seventies in good health.

V and J are TRBV20-1 and TRBJ1-3, with 9 nucleotides matching TRBD1. Germline CDR1 is DFQATT and CDR2 is SNEGSKA (reference sequence). The ends lost 0 bases at V and 5 bases at J; junction bases unmatched: 8. CDR3 length: 16 residues. CDR3 amino acids: CSARDRGQGVRNTIYF. The DNA of the CDR3 is TGCAGTGCTAGAGATAGGGGACAGGGAGTTAGAAACACCATATATTTT.

The V and J genes are TRBV7-2 and TRBJ1-5; TRBD1 matches at 8 bases. The CDR3 consists of 15 residues. Germline V gives CDR1 SGHTA, CDR2 FQGNSA. The V gene end was trimmed by 3 bases and the J gene end by 5 bases; junction bases not matched to a gene: 6. CDR3 nucleotide sequence: TGTGCCAGCAGCTTTTTTGGGACAGGTTATCAGCCCCAGCATTTT. Protein product: CASSFFGTGYQPQHF.

This chain joins TRBV5-1 and TRBJ2-3; TRBD2 matches 11 bases. V gave up 3 bases and J gave up 3 bases; unmatched junction bases: 6. The CDR3 is made up of 16 amino acids. CDR1 is SGHRS and CDR2 is YFSETQ in the germline V gene. The CDR3 reads CASSSTSGSRTDTQYF. CDR3 coding DNA: TGCGCCAGCAGCTCCACTAGCGGGAGTAGGACAGATACGCAGTATTTT. Full variable domain (outside the CDR3, taken from reference TRBV5-1 and TRBJ2-3): KAGVTQTPRYLIKTRGQQVTLSCSPISGHRSVSWYQQTPGQGLQFLFEYFSETQRNKGNFPGRFSGRQFSNSRSEMNVSTLELGDSALYLCASSSTSGSRTDTQYFGPGTRLTVL.

This rearrangement joins TRBV20-1 to TRBJ2-1; TRBD2 matches at 9 bases. The CDR3 runs 14 residues. Germline CDR1 and CDR2: DFQATT and SNEGSKA (reference sequence). The V and J ends lost 6 bases and 7 bases, in that order; junction bases with no gene match: 10. CDR3 sequence (DNA): TGCAGTGCCAGACCGGGACTAGCTGCTAATGAGCAGTTCTTC. This sequence encodes CSARPGLAANEQFF.

Concerning this clonotype itself: At one boundary the junction diverges from the germline segment, which might be a read error. This chain joins TRBV4-1 and TRBJ1-4; possibly TRBD1 for D (5 bases). The germline V gene encodes CDR1 MGHRA and CDR2 YSYEKL. The CDR3 has 16 amino acids. CDR3 loop: CASSPWGTDVGEKLLF. The CDR3 DNA follows: TGCGCCAGCAGCCCCTGGGGGACGGACGTGGGTGAAAAACTGCTTTTT.

This clonotype was seen only a few times. The rearrangement links TRBV20-1 to TRBJ2-7; D perhaps matches TRBD1 (5 bases). Trimming took 5 bases from V and 3 from J, leaving 8 bases between them. CDR3 length equals 11 residues. CDR1 is DFQATT and CDR2 is SNEGSKA in the germline V gene (reference sequence). CDR3 sequence reads: CSALDNYEQYF. DNA for the CDR3: TGCAGTGCTCTGGACAACTACGAGCAGTACTTC.

Written as DNA, the CDR3 is TGCGCCAGCAGCTTACAGGGGGGAATAGGCACCGGGGAGCTGTTTTTT. This codes for CASSLQGGIGTGELFF. The V and J genes are TRBV5-1 and TRBJ2-2, with 8 bases matching TRBD1. J gave up 4 bases and V 2 bases, and 7 bases lay outside the gene matches. This CDR3 is 16 amino acids long. Per the germline V gene, CDR1 is SGHRS and CDR2 is YFSETQ.

This clonotype has only a few counts. The J gene is TRBJ2-5, the V gene TRBV28; D gene unclear. Germline V lookup: CDR1 MDHEN, CDR2 SYDVKM. The CDR3 sequence is 13 residues long. With 2 bases removed from V and 5 bases from J, the gap between germline ends came to 9 bases. DNA of the CDR3: TGTGCCAGCAGTTTAGTGACGAGCGAGACCCAGTACTTC. It codes for CASSLVTSETQYF.

The chain has TRBV6-5 and TRBJ2-4; 8 nucleotides line up with TRBD1. Germline V gives CDR1 MNHEY, CDR2 SVGAGI. The J segment lost 2 bases and the V segment lost 6 bases, leaving 3 bases of the junction unmatched. The CDR3 sequence is 14 residues long. CDR3 protein: CASRGTGTKNIQYF. The CDR3 nucleotides are TGTGCCAGCAGAGGGACAGGTACCAAAAACATTCAGTACTTC.

The chain has TRBV12-3 or TRBV12-4 and TRBJ1-2, with D perhaps TRBD1 (5 bases). V was pared by 7 bases and J by 5 bases, with 20 bases between. CDR3 length: 15 residues. The CDR3 sequence: CASTSRDIRGYGYTF. CDR3 nucleotide sequence: TGTGCCAGCACCTCTCGCGACATTCGGGGGTATGGCTACACCTTC.

V and J are TRBV7-9 and TRBJ1-1; 9 bases fit TRBD1. CDR1 is SEHNR, CDR2 FQNEAQ, per germline (reference sequence). V lost 8 bases and J lost 9; bases outside the gene matches: 13. The CDR3 covers 14 residues. The CDR3 DNA is TGTGCCAGCTTGGTGTCAGGACAGGGGAGTCAAGCTTTCTTT. The encoded protein is CASLVSGQGSQAFF.